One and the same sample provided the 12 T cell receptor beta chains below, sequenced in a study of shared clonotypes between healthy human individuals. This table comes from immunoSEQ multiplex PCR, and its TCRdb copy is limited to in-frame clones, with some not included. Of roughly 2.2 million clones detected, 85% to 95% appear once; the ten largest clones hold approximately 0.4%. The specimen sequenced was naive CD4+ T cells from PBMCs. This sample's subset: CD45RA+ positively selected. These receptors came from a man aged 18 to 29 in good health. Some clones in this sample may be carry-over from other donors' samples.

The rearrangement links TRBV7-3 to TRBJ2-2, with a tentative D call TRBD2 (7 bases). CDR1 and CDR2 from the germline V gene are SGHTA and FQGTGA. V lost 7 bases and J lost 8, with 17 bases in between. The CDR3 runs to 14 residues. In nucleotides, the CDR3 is TGTGCCAGCACCCAGGGGAGGGCGTCAGGGGAGCTGTTTTTT. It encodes CASTQGRASGELFF.

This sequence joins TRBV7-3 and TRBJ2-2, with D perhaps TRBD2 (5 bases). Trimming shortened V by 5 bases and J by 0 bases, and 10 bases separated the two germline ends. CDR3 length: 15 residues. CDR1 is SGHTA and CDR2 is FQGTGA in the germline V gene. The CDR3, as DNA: TGTGCCAGCAGCGGACTCGGGACGAACACCGGGGAGCTGTTTTTT. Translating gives CASSGLGTNTGELFF. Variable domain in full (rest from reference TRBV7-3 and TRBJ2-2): GAGVSQTPSNKVTEKGKYVELRCDPISGHTALYWYRQSLGQGPEFLIYFQGTGAADDSGLPNDRFFAVRPEGSVSTLKIQRTERGDSAVYLCASSGLGTNTGELFFGEGSRLTVL.

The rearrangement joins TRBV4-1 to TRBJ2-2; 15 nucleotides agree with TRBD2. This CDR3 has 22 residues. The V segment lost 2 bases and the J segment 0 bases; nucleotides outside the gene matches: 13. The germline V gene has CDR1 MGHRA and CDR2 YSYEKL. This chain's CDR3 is CASSQFPVIGLAGGSNTGELFF. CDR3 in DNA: TGCGCCAGCAGCCAATTTCCCGTAATTGGACTAGCGGGAGGGTCGAACACCGGGGAGCTGTTTTTT.

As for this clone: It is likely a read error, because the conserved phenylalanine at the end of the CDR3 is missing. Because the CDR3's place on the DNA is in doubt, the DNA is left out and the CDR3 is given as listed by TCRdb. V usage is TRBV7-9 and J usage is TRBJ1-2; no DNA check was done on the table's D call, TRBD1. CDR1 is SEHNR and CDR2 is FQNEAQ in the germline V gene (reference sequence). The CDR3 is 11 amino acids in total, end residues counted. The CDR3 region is CASSLEGQGVL.

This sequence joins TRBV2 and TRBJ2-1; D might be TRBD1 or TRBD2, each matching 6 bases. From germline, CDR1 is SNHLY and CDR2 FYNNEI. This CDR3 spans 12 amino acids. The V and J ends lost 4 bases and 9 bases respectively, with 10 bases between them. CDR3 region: CASSGGRGEQFF. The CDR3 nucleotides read TGTGCCAGCAGTGGGGGGCGGGGTGAGCAGTTCTTC.

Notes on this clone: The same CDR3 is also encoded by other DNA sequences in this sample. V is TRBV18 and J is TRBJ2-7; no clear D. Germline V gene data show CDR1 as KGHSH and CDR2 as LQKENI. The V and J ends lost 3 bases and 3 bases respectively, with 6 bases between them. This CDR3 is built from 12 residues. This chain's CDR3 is CASSPTDYEQYF. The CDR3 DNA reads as TGTGCCAGCTCACCCACGGACTACGAGCAGTACTTC.

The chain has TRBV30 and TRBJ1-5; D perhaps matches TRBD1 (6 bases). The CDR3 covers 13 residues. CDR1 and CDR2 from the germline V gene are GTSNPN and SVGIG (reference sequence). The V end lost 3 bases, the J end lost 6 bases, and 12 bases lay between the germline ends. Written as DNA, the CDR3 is TGTGCCTGGAGCAAGGGGGAGCGTCAGCCCCAGCATTTT. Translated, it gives CAWSKGERQPQHF.

The CDR3 region has the DNA TGTGCCAGCAGTGATCGGGCTAGCGGGAGGTACGAGCAGTACTTC. Protein sequence: CASSDRASGRYEQYF. The V and J genes are TRBV6-1 and TRBJ2-7; TRBD2 aligns across 11 bases. This CDR3 region has 15 residues. The ends lost 3 bases at V and 4 bases at J; junction bases unmatched: 5. Germline V lookup: CDR1 MNHNS, CDR2 SASEGT.

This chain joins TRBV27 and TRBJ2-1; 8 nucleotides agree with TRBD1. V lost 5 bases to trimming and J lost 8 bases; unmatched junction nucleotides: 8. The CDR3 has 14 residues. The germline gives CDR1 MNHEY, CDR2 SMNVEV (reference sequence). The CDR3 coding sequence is TGTGCCAGCAGTAGGACAGGGCGAGGATATGAGCAGTTCTTC. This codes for CASSRTGRGYEQFF.

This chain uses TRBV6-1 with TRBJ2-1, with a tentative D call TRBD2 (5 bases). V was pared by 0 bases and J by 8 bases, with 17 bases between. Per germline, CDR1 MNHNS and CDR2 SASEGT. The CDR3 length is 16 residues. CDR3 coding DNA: TGTGCCAGCAGTGAAGCGCTAGGAGGTGGGATGGATGAGCAGTTCTTC. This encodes CASSEALGGGMDEQFF.

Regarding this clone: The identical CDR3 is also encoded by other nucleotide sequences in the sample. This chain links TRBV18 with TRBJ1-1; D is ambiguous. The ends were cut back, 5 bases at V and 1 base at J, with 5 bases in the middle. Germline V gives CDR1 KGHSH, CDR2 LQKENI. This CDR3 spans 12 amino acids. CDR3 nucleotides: TGTGCCAGCTCAGAGAGGAACACTGAAGCTTTCTTT. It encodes CASSERNTEAFF.

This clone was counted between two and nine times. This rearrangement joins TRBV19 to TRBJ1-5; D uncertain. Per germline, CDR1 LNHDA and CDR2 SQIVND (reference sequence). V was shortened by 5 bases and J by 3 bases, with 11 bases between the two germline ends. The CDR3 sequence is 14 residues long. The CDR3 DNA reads TGTGCCAGTAGTTGGGGTGCCCCCAATCAGCCCCAGCATTTT. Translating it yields CASSWGAPNQPQHF.